This T cell receptor (beta chain) was found in a study of blood T cell repertoires in COVID-19. Turning to the study itself: Material from acute and convalescent COVID-19 was sourced from the United States, Italy and Spain. The cDNA or gDNA used as material had been derived from T cells, B-cell-depleted T cells, or PBMCs.

The CDR3 totals 15 residues. V shed 0 bases and J shed 5 bases, with 8 bases lying between them. Germline V gene sequence: CDR1 MGHRA, CDR2 YSYEKL. Clones were read by immunoSEQ multiplex PCR, and TCRdb kept only the in-frame ones, dropping some. Among some 120,000 clones, more than 70% were seen once, and the ten largest hold about 6%. Source material: peripheral blood. The sequence was obtained from a man at least 80 years old with active or convalescent COVID-19. The J gene is TRBJ1-6, the V gene TRBV4-1; D unresolved. The CDR3 sequence: CASSQDRRDNSPLHF. The CDR3 region has the DNA TGCGCCAGCAGCCAAGATCGGAGGGATAATTCACCCCTCCACTTT.